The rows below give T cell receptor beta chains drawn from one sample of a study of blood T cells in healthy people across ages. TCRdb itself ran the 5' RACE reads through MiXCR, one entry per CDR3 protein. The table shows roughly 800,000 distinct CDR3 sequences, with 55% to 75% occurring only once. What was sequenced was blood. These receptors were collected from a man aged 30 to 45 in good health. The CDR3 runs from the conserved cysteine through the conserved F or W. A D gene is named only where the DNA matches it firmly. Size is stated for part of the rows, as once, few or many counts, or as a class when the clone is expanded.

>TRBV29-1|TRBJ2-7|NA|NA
TGCAGCGTTGATGGGGGGACAGACTACGAGCAGTACTTC
CSVDGGTDYEQYF
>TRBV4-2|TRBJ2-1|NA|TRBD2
TGTGCCAGCAGCCGTACTAGCGGGGGAGCCGATGAGCAGTTCTTC
CASSRTSGGADEQFF
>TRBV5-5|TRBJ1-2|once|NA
TGTGCCAGCAGCACAATTCTGAGCTATGGCTACACCTTC
CASSTILSYGYTF
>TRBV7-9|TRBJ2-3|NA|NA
TGTGCCAGCCCCCCCCCGAATACGCAGTATTTT
CASPPPNTQYF
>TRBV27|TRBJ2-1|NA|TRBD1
TGTGCCAGCAGCCGCCAGACAGGGATCTCCTACAATGAGCAGTTCTTC
CASSRQTGISYNEQFF
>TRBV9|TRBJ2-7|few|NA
TGTGCCAGCAGCGTCAGTCCTATTTACGAGCAGTACTTC
CASSVSPIYEQYF
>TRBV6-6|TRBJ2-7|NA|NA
TGTGCCAGCAGTCCCCTACTTTTCAACTACGAGCAGTACTTC
CASSPLLFNYEQYF
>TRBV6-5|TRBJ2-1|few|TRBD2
TGTGCCAGCAGTTACTCGTTTGTAGCGGGAGGAACCTCCAATGAGCAGTTCTTC
CASSYSFVAGGTSNEQFF
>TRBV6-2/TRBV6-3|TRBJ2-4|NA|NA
TGTGCCAGCAGTTACTCTAGCGGAGACGGGGCGGAGCAGTACTTC
CASSYSSGDGAEQYF
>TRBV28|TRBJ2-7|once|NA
TGTGCCAGCAGTCGAACTCATCGCGGGGAGCAGTACTTC
CASSRTHRGEQYF
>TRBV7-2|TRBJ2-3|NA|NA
TGTGCCAGCAGCCTAAACTTTGCGTCAGATACGCAGTATTTT
CASSLNFASDTQYF
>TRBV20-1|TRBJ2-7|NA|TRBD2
TGCAGTGCTACCGGGACTAGCGAGTCCTACAATGAGCAGTACTTC
CSATGTSESYNEQYF
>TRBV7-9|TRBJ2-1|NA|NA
TGTGCCAGCAGCTTATGGGGGGGGGCCCGCTACAATGAGCAGTTCTTC
CASSLWGGARYNEQFF
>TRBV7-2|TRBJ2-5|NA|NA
TGTGCCAGCAGCGCCCCCACGGAGACCCAGTACTTC
CASSAPTETQYF
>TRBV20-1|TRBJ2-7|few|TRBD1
TGCAGTGCTAGTGGAACAGGGGCCGCGTACGAGCAGTACTTC
CSASGTGAAYEQYF
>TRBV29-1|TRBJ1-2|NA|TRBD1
TGCAGCGTTACTCAGGGGGTAGGAGGCTATGGCTACACCTTC
CSVTQGVGGYGYTF
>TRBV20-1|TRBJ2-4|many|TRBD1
TGCAGTGCTACCACCTGGGGACAGGTCAAAAACATTCAGTACTTC
CSATTWGQVKNIQYF
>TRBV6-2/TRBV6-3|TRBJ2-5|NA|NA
TGTGCCAGCCAGGAAGGGGAGACCCAGTACTTC
CASQEGETQYF
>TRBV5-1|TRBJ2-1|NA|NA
TGCGCCAGCAGCTTGGCGGGGGCGGGCGAGCAGTTCTTC
CASSLAGAGEQFF
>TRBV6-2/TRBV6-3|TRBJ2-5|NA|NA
TGTGCCAGCAGTCCCAGGGTAACGGGGGAGCAGTACTTC
CASSPRVTGEQYF
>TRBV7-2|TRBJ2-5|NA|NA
TGTGCCAGCAGCTCGGGACTTCGGGTCCTAGTCGAAAGAGAGACCCAGTACTTC
CASSSGLRVLVERETQYF
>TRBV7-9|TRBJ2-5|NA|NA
TGTGCCAGCAGCCCAAGGGGGGTGTGGACAGCAGAGACCCAGTACTTC
CASSPRGVWTAETQYF
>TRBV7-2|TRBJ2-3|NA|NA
TGTGCCAGCAGCCGGGGGGCAGGAGGATCGGATACGCAGTATTTT
CASSRGAGGSDTQYF
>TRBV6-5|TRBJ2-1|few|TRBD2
TGTGCCAGCAGTTACTCGCATAGCGGGGAGTTGGGCAATGAGCAGTTCTTC
CASSYSHSGELGNEQFF
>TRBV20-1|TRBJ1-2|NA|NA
TGCAGTGCTGGACTGCAGACGGACTATGGCTACACCTTC
CSAGLQTDYGYTF